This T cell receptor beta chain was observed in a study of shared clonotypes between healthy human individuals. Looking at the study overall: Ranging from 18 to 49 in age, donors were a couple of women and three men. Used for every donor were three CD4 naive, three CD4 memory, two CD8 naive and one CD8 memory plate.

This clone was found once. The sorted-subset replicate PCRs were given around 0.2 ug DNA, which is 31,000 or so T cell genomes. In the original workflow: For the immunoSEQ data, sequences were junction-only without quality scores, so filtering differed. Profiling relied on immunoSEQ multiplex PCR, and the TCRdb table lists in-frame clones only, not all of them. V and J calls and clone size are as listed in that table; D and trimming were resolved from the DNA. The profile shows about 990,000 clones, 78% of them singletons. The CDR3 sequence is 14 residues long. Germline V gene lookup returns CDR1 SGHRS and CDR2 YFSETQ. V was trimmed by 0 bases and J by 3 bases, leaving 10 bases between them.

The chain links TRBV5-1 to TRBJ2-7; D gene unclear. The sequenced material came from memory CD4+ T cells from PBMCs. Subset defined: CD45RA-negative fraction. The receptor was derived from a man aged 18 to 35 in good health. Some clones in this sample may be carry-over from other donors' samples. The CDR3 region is CASSLVPSYYEQYF. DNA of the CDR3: TGCGCCAGCAGCTTGGTCCCGTCGTACTACGAGCAGTACTTC.